This TCR beta chain was captured by sequencing in a study of blood T cell repertoires in COVID-19. Across the whole study: The origin of the acute and convalescent COVID-19 samples was the United States, Italy and Spain. The analysed material was cDNA or gDNA that came from T cells, B-cell-depleted T cells, or PBMCs.

Source study methods: Scientists estimated how many nucleated cells there were by amplifying reference gene primers. Using immunoSEQ multiplex PCR, the repertoire was profiled, and TCRdb retains in-frame clones only, with some absent. V and J calls and clone size are given by that table; D and trimming were obtained from the DNA. The data hold over 250,000 clones, with 84% observed a single time. J gave up 2 bases and V 10 bases, and 10 bases lay outside the gene matches. Germline CDR1 is SGHAT and CDR2 is FQNNGV. The CDR3 extends over 15 amino acids. While infection was still active, Seattle patients were enrolled and then followed longitudinally.

Sample: peripheral blood. The gene calls are TRBV11-2 and TRBJ2-2; TRBD2 agrees at 7 bases. The receptor comes from a human donor with COVID-19, enrolled during active disease. The donor label of this sample is uncertain. Here the CDR3 reads CANPGTTVNTGELFF. The CDR3 bases are TGTGCCAACCCCGGGACTACCGTTAACACCGGGGAGCTGTTTTTT. The full variable domain, its missing parts supplied by reference TRBV11-2 and TRBJ2-2, is EAGVAQSPRYKIIEKRQSVAFWCNPISGHATLYWYQQILGQGPKLLIQFQNNGVVDDSQLPKDRFSAERLKGVDSTLKIQPAKLEDSAVYLCANPGTTVNTGELFFGEGSRLTVL.